Here is one T cell receptor beta chain with its context. These data belong to a study of blood T cell repertoires in COVID-19. Study-level information: Sites in the United States, Italy and Spain provided acute and convalescent COVID-19 samples. PBMCs, B-cell-depleted T cells, or T cells were the source of the cDNA or gDNA that made up the material.

In the original processing: Reference gene primer amplification yielded estimated nucleated cell counts. Clones were read by immunoSEQ multiplex PCR, and TCRdb kept only the in-frame ones, dropping some. That table supplies the V and J calls and clone size; D and trimming were determined from the DNA. Of fewer than 350,000 clones detected, roughly 86% appear once; the ten largest clones hold roughly 8.9%. This CDR3 is 12 amino acids long. Trimming removed 8 bases at V and 1 base at J, with 9 bases between. In germline, CDR1 is LGHDT, CDR2 YNNKEL (reference sequence). This clonotype was obtained from a man aged 25-45 years with COVID-19, enrolled during active disease. Sequenced material: peripheral blood. The chain links TRBV3-1 (or the pseudogene TRBV3-2) to TRBJ2-7; D is perhaps TRBD2 (6 bases). CDR3 residues: CASAGISYEQYF. For the CDR3, the DNA is TGTGCCAGCGCGGGGATTTCCTACGAGCAGTACTTC.